Below, 9 T cell receptor beta chains from the same sample are listed, as sequenced in a study of cytomegalovirus exposure and HLA in healthy donors (dated by TCRdb to the late 2010s). Receptor amplification or capture employed the immunoSEQ multiplex PCR assay. The source is immuneACCESS, and TCRdb retained only in-frame sequences with V and J called. Part of the clones is not carried over; for the studies checked, unresolved V genes explain less than half of this, and the remainder is unexplained. The sample contains over 150,000 clones, roughly nine tenths of them found a single time. The ten largest account for roughly 3% of the sample. Sequencing input: PBMCs. These receptors were collected from a young woman in good health and CMV-seropositive.

This sequence joins TRBV27 and TRBJ2-1; 12 bases are a match to TRBD2. J lost 2 bases, V lost 5 bases, and 7 bases had no gene match. The CDR3 is 17 residues long. Per the germline V gene, CDR1 is MNHEY and CDR2 is SMNVEV (reference sequence). The CDR3 DNA is TGTGCCAGCAGTCCCTCGGGACTAGCGGGCACCTACAATGAGCAGTTCTTC. Translated: CASSPSGLAGTYNEQFF.

The chain combines TRBV18 with TRBJ2-5; no definite D call. The CDR3 contains 17 residues. Germline CDR1 reads KGHSH; CDR2 reads LQKENI. V lost 0 bases to trimming and J lost 5 bases, with 19 bases between them. The CDR3: CASSPPGFRVEAETQYF. CDR3 DNA sequence: TGTGCCAGCTCACCACCAGGATTCCGAGTAGAGGCCGAGACCCAGTACTTC.

The chain combines TRBV14 with TRBJ2-2; D perhaps matches TRBD2 (5 bases). This CDR3 is 13 amino acids long. The germline V gene has CDR1 SGHDN and CDR2 FVKESK. Trimming cost V 4 bases and J 7 bases, with 10 bases left between them. Here the CDR3 DNA reads TGTGCCAGCAGCCCTCTAGAGGGCGGGGAGCTGTTTTTT. Residues: CASSPLEGGELFF.

The chain employs TRBV6-1 and TRBJ2-7; D is possibly TRBD1 (6 bases). The CDR3 runs 17 residues. Trimming removed 3 bases at V and 0 bases at J, with 18 bases between. CDR1 is MNHNS, CDR2 SASEGT, per germline. Written as DNA, the CDR3 is TGTGCCAGCAGTGAGAGGGAGACAGGCCTCCTCTCCTACGAGCAGTACTTC. Translated: CASSERETGLLSYEQYF.

This clone came up once. The chain uses TRBV18 and TRBJ2-3; 9 nucleotides align to TRBD2. V gave up 0 bases and J gave up 5 bases; unmatched junction bases: 3. Germline CDR1 and CDR2: KGHSH and LQKENI. The CDR3 has 15 residues. The DNA of the CDR3 is TGTGCCAGCTCACCACCCTCTAGCGGGATAGATACGCAGTATTTT. Protein sequence: CASSPPSSGIDTQYF.

The V and J genes are TRBV28 and TRBJ2-7; no clear D. The CDR3 runs to 11 residues. The V gene's germline CDR1 is MDHEN and CDR2 SYDVKM. Trimming stripped 4 bases from V and 4 bases from J, with 5 bases between. The CDR3 DNA follows: TGTGCCAGCAGTTACAGTTACGAGCAGTACTTC. This sequence encodes CASSYSYEQYF.

The chain couples TRBV11-3 to TRBJ1-1; tentatively, D is TRBD1 (5 bases). Trimming took 5 bases from V and 4 from J, leaving 11 bases between them. This CDR3 comprises 13 residues. CDR1 and CDR2 from the germline V gene are SGHNT and YENEEA. The CDR3 loop is CASSPGGGTEAFF. CDR3 sequence (DNA): TGTGCCAGCAGCCCCGGGGGGGGCACTGAAGCTTTCTTT.

The chain has TRBV14 and TRBJ2-7; 9 bases match TRBD2. This CDR3 spans 15 amino acids. Trimming cost V 4 bases and J 3 bases; bases outside gene matches: 7. CDR1 is SGHDN, CDR2 FVKESK, per germline. The CDR3 coding sequence is TGTGCCAGCAGCCGCGGACTAGCGCGAAACTACGAGCAGTACTTC. This gives the protein CASSRGLARNYEQYF. Using reference TRBV14 and TRBJ2-7 for the parts outside the CDR3, the full variable domain is EAGVTQFPSHSVIEKGQTVTLRCDPISGHDNLYWYRRVMGKEIKFLLHFVKESKQDESGMPNNRFLAERTGGTYSTLKVQPAELEDSGVYFCASSRGLARNYEQYFGPGTRLTVT.

The chain recombines TRBV19 with TRBJ2-4; TRBD2 matches 8 bases. The CDR3 contains 14 residues. Germline trimming cut 5 bases from V and 6 bases from J; bases unmatched to any gene: 6. Germline lookup yields CDR1 LNHDA and CDR2 SQIVND (reference sequence). Here the CDR3 reads CASSRVAGTNIQYF. The CDR3 nucleotides read TGTGCCAGTAGTCGGGTAGCGGGGACAAACATTCAGTACTTC.